This T cell receptor (beta chain) was observed in a study of blood T cell repertoires in COVID-19. About the research overall: Acute-phase and convalescent COVID-19 samples originated in the United States, Italy and Spain. From T cells, B-cell-depleted T cells, or PBMCs came the material, which was cDNA or gDNA.

Study processing details: Using reference gene primer amplification, nucleated cell counts were estimated. Libraries were prepared by immunoSEQ multiplex PCR; TCRdb keeps only in-frame clonotypes and omits some of them. V, J and clone size are those of that table, while D and trimming were read from the DNA. The table has 200,000 to 250,000 clones, less than 90% seen once. The V gene's germline CDR1 is SGHDT and CDR2 YYEEEE. V lost 0 bases, J lost 3 bases, and 9 bases lay in between. This CDR3 spans 14 amino acids. V is TRBV5-6 and J is TRBJ1-1; D is unresolved. The receptor comes from a man aged 60 to 75 with acute or convalescent COVID-19. Sequencing was performed on peripheral blood. As DNA, the CDR3 is TGTGCCAGCAGCTTGGGCGGTAGCGACACTGAAGCTTTCTTT. Encoded protein: CASSLGGSDTEAFF. Filled out from reference TRBV5-6 and TRBJ1-1, the complete variable domain reads DAGVTQSPTHLIKTRGQQVTLRCSPKSGHDTVSWYQQALGQGPQFIFQYYEEEERQRGNFPDRFSGHQFPNYSSELNVNALLLGDSALYLCASSLGGSDTEAFFGQGTRLTVV.